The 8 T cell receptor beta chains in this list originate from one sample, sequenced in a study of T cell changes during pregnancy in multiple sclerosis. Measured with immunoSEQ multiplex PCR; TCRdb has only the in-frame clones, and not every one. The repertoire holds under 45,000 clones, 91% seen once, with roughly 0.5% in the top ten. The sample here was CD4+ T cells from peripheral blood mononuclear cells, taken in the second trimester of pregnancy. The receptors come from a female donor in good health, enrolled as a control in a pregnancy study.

The CDR3 nucleotides are TGTGCCAGCAGAGGACAGGGGGCAGCCTACGAGCAGTACTTC. Translating it yields CASRGQGAAYEQYF. This chain connects TRBV6-1 to TRBJ2-7; the match to TRBD1 covers 11 bases. CDR3 size: 14 residues. Per germline, CDR1 MNHNS and CDR2 SASEGT. V lost 6 bases, J lost 2 bases, and 3 bases stayed unmatched.

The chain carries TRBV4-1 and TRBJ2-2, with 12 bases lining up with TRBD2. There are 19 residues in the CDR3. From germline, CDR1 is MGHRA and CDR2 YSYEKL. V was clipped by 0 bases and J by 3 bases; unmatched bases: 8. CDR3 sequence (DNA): TGCGCCAGCAGCCAAGAGATGGCTAGCGGGGGGGCTCACACCGGGGAGCTGTTTTTT. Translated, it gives CASSQEMASGGAHTGELFF.

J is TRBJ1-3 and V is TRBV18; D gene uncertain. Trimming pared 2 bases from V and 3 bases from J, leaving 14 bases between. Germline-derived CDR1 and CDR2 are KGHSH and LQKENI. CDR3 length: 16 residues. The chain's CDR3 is CASSPLAVMDGNTIYF. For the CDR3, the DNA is TGTGCCAGCTCACCATTGGCGGTTATGGATGGAAACACCATATATTTT.

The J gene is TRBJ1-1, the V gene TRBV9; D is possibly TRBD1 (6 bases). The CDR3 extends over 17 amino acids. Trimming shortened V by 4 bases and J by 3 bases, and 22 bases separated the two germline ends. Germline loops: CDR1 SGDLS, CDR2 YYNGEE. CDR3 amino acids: CASSPSGHPGGDTEAFF. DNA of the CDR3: TGTGCCAGCAGCCCTTCGGGACACCCCGGTGGGGACACTGAAGCTTTCTTT.

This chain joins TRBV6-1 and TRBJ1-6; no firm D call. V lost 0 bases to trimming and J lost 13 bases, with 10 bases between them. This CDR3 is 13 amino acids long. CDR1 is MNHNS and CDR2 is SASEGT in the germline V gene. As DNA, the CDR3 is TGTGCCAGCAGTGAAGCGCGGGGATCCCCCCTCCACTTT. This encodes CASSEARGSPLHF.

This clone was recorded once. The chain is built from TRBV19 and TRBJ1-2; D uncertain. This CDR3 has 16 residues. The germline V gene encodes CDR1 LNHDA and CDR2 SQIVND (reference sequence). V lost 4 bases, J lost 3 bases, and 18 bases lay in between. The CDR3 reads CASSTLVPKEDYGYTF. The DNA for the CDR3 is TGTGCCAGTAGTACTTTAGTCCCCAAAGAAGACTATGGCTACACCTTC. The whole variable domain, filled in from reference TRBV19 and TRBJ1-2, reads DGGITQSPKYLFRKEGQNVTLSCEQNLNHDAMYWYRQDPGQGLRLIYYSQIVNDFQKGDIAEGYSVSREKKESFPLTVTSAQKNPTAFYLCASSTLVPKEDYGYTFGSGTRLTVV.

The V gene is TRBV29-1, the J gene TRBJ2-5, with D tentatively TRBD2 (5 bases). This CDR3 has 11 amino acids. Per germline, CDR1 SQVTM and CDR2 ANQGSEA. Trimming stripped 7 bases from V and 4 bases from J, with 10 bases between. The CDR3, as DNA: TGCAGCGCTAGAGAGGGAGAGACCCAGTACTTC. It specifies CSAREGETQYF.

The CDR3 coding sequence is TGTGCCAGTAGTATCGAGACTGGATATAGCAATCAGCCCCAGCATTTT. Translating it yields CASSIETGYSNQPQHF. The V call is TRBV19, the J call TRBJ1-5; D is unclear. Trimming shortened V by 3 bases and J by 0 bases, and 12 bases separated the two germline ends. This CDR3 has 16 residues. Germline CDR1 LNHDA, CDR2 SQIVND (reference sequence).